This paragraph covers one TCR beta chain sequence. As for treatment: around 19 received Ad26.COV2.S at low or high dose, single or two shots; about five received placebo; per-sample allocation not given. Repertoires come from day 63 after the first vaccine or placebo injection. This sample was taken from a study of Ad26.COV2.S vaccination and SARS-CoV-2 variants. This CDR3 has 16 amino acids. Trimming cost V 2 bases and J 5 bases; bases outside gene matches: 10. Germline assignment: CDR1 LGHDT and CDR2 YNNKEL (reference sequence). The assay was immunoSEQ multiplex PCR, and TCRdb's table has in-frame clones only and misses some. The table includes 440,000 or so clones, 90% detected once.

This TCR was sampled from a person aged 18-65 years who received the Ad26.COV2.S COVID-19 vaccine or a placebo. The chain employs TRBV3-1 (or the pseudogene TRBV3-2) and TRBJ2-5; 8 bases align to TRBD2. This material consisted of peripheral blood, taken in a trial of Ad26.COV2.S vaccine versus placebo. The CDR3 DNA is TGTGCCAGCAGCCAACCCGGGGGGGGAGGGCCCGAGACCCAGTACTTC. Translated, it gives CASSQPGGGGPETQYF.